This TCR beta chain was documented in a study of CD8 T cells in ankylosing spondylitis (TCRdb year 2017). Broadly, across the study: T cell receptor beta repertoires were profiled in healthy donors and ankylosing spondylitis patients so that disease-linked TCR variants could be found. The full study cohort was made up of 25 to 30 ankylosing spondylitis patients and over 90 healthy donors. Peripheral blood samples were taken, and synovial fluid was additionally collected from ankylosing spondylitis patients. Overall study outcomes, separate from this receptor: A CD8+ phenotype was shown by the disease-linked clones, which were found at relatively low frequencies in peripheral blood. A TCR beta motif of several highly homologous amino acid variants appeared characteristic of blood from ankylosing spondylitis patients. The disease-linked clones were reported as significantly enriched in matched synovial fluid samples from ankylosing spondylitis patients. Some TCR beta motif variants had previously been reported in synovial fluid and blood of reactive arthritis patients, which suggested common disease-initiation mechanisms.

This clonotype appeared a few times. Its recognized antigen is unknown. The record has no base qualities; no much larger clone is one base away. CDR1 and CDR2 are drawn from the germline V gene (reference sequence): SEHNR, FQNEAQ. From its cysteine to its phenylalanine, the CDR3 spans 13 amino acids. Only the CDR3 region is kept as DNA, spanning 39 bases read in frame from base 1. After removal of 7 bases from V and 6 bases from J, the junction retains 7 bases not matched to a gene. These reads were obtained on an Illumina HiSeq 2500. Quantitative 5'-RACE with molecular barcodes was the method used to prepare the TCR beta libraries. As for the original processing: A new computational method based on a probabilistic model of VDJ rearrangement was used to identify disease-linked TCR variants. In TCRdb, the public reads were trimmed at Q25 with fastp and aligned with MiXCR, with productive beta chains retained. Merged by CDR3 protein, the rows form single entries marked with the most common genes and DNA. These V and J calls originate from TCRdb's pipeline instead of the authors' own analysis. This sample lists around 890,000 distinct CDR3 sequences; approximately 12% were detected once. The ten most abundant clones make up more than 0.5% of the sample.

This receptor was obtained from a male donor with ankylosing spondylitis. Sequencing used blood, either unsorted or a sorted T cell fraction (not recorded which). The chain uses TRBV7-9 and TRBJ2-5; 8 bases in the junction line up with TRBD1. The DNA sequence is TGTGCCAGCACTCGACAGGGGACGAAGACCCAGTACTTC. Its protein product is CASTRQGTKTQYF.